The 23 T cell receptor beta chains presented below share a single source sample, sequenced in a study of chemoradiotherapy in HPV16-positive cancers. The protocol was immunoSEQ multiplex PCR, while the TCRdb copy is restricted to in-frame clones and leaves out a portion. This repertoire shows about 4,800 clones, around 85% found once; its top ten account for 7% to 9%. The sequences come from tumor tissue, collected from a patient who underwent chemoradiotherapy. The receptors derive from a human donor with HPV-associated anogenital cancer.

This clone has just a few counts. The rearrangement joins TRBV6-6 to TRBJ2-3; 7 bases are a match to TRBD2. Trimming took 8 bases from V and 4 from J; bases not matched to a gene: 12. The CDR3 contains 15 residues. From germline, CDR1 is MNHNY and CDR2 SVGAGI (reference sequence). DNA for the CDR3: TGTGCCAGCGGCCCCTGGGCGGGAGATTCAGATACGCAGTATTTT. This translates into CASGPWAGDSDTQYF.

The chain has TRBV14 and TRBJ1-3; D remains unclear. This CDR3 spans 13 amino acids. CDR1 SGHDN and CDR2 FVKESK come from the germline V gene. Between the trimmed V and J ends, which lost 5 bases and 6 bases, there was a span of 11 bases. CDR3 protein: CASSFGVENTIYF. DNA for the CDR3: TGTGCCAGCAGCTTCGGTGTTGAAAACACCATATATTTT. The variable domain in full, with the rest retrieved from reference TRBV14 and TRBJ1-3, is EAGVTQFPSHSVIEKGQTVTLRCDPISGHDNLYWYRRVMGKEIKFLLHFVKESKQDESGMPNNRFLAERTGGTYSTLKVQPAELEDSGVYFCASSFGVENTIYFGEGSWLTVV.

The chain has TRBV7-3 and TRBJ2-1; D might be TRBD1 (6 bases). Between the trimmed V and J ends, which lost 3 bases and 4 bases, there was a span of 7 bases. This CDR3 is built from 13 residues. Per the germline V gene, CDR1 is SGHTA and CDR2 is FQGTGA. The CDR3 protein is CASSLTGYNEQFF. The CDR3 DNA reads as TGTGCCAGCAGCTTGACAGGATACAATGAGCAGTTCTTC.

The chain combines TRBV5-5 with TRBJ2-2; 10 bases line up with TRBD2. V lost 4 bases, J lost 1 base, and 4 bases stayed unmatched. The CDR3 spans 16 residues. The germline gives CDR1 SGHKS, CDR2 YYEKEE (reference sequence). The chain's CDR3 is CASSPRTSGNTGELFF. The CDR3 DNA is TGTGCCAGCAGCCCGCGGACTAGCGGGAACACCGGGGAGCTGTTTTTT.

The chain has TRBV5-1 and TRBJ1-5; the D gene is possibly TRBD1 (6 bases). The length of the CDR3 is 14 residues. Trimming cost V 3 bases and J 7 bases, with 14 bases left between them. CDR1 SGHRS and CDR2 YFSETQ come from the germline V gene. The CDR3 spells CASSWRGGEQPQHF. CDR3 in DNA: TGCGCCAGCAGCTGGAGGGGGGGCGAACAGCCCCAGCATTTT.

This clone showed up just a few times. The rearrangement uses TRBV5-4 and TRBJ2-1, with 9 bases aligning to TRBD2. Per germline, CDR1 SGHNT and CDR2 YYREEE (reference sequence). After removal of 1 base from V and 9 bases from J, the junction contained 14 bases not matched to a gene. The CDR3 extends over 17 amino acids. The CDR3 bases are TGTGCCAGCAGCTTGCGGTTTTTAGCGGGAGCCCCGGGTGAGCAGTTCTTC. Protein sequence: CASSLRFLAGAPGEQFF.

The chain employs TRBV5-6 and TRBJ1-1; D is unresolved. Between the trimmed V and J ends, which lost 4 bases and 0 bases, there was a span of 16 bases. Germline CDR1 reads SGHDT; CDR2 reads YYEEEE. CDR3 length: 16 amino acids. DNA for the CDR3: TGTGCCAGCAGCGTCGTCTCGGGGAGGATGAACACTGAAGCTTTCTTT. This gives the protein CASSVVSGRMNTEAFF.

V usage is TRBV5-6 and J usage is TRBJ2-3, with TRBD1 as a possible D gene (6 bases). With 6 bases removed from V and 0 bases from J, the gap between germline ends came to 26 bases. Germline loops: CDR1 SGHDT, CDR2 YYEEEE. The CDR3 spans 19 residues. The CDR3 DNA follows: TGTGCCAGCATCCACCGAAGACAGGTTCCCCTCCTTAGCACAGATACGCAGTATTTT. This codes for CASIHRRQVPLLSTDTQYF. Looking up the rest from reference TRBV5-6 and TRBJ2-3 gives the full variable domain: DAGVTQSPTHLIKTRGQQVTLRCSPKSGHDTVSWYQQALGQGPQFIFQYYEEEERQRGNFPDRFSGHQFPNYSSELNVNALLLGDSALYLCASIHRRQVPLLSTDTQYFGPGTRLTVL.

The rearrangement links TRBV6-4 to TRBJ2-1; D is ambiguous. Deletions cut 0 bases from V and 8 bases from J, with 8 bases between. Germline assignment: CDR1 MRHNA and CDR2 SNTAGT. The CDR3 is 13 residues long. Here the CDR3 reads CASSDSGEDEQFF. The CDR3, as DNA: TGTGCCAGCAGTGACTCAGGAGAGGATGAGCAGTTCTTC.

The rearrangement uses TRBV4-3 and TRBJ2-7; 9 bases fit TRBD2. Trimming at V came to 4 bases and at J to 4 bases, leaving 8 bases not matched to a gene. CDR3 size: 15 residues. Germline assignment: CDR1 LGHNA and CDR2 YSLEER. The CDR3 region has the DNA TGCGCCAGCAGCCCCCATAGCGGGGGAGCTTACGAGCAGTACTTC. This codes for CASSPHSGGAYEQYF.

V and J are TRBV29-1 and TRBJ1-4; TRBD1 might be the D (6 bases). CDR1 is SQVTM, CDR2 ANQGSEA, per germline. The CDR3 is 15 amino acids. Trimming shortened V by 0 bases and J by 8 bases, and 16 bases separated the two germline ends. CDR3 protein: CSVEDRGGTQEKLFF. CDR3 nucleotide sequence: TGCAGCGTTGAAGATAGGGGAGGGACACAGGAAAAACTGTTTTTT.

The V and J genes are TRBV14 and TRBJ1-1; D perhaps matches TRBD1 (5 bases). The CDR3 length is 13 residues. Trimming removed 3 bases at V and 4 bases at J, with 9 bases between. Germline values: CDR1 SGHDN, CDR2 FVKESK. The CDR3 DNA is TGTGCCAGCAGCCACAGGGATTTCACTGAAGCTTTCTTT. Its protein is CASSHRDFTEAFF. Full variable domain (rest looked up from reference TRBV14 and TRBJ1-1): EAGVTQFPSHSVIEKGQTVTLRCDPISGHDNLYWYRRVMGKEIKFLLHFVKESKQDESGMPNNRFLAERTGGTYSTLKVQPAELEDSGVYFCASSHRDFTEAFFGQGTRLTVV.

The genes are TRBV4-1 and TRBJ1-2; 8 bases line up with TRBD1. Per germline, CDR1 MGHRA and CDR2 YSYEKL. Trimming removed 4 bases from V and 6 bases from J; junction bases left unmatched: 13. The CDR3 spans 16 residues. The CDR3 region has the DNA TGCGCCAGCAGCCCCCAGCGGACAGGGAACGCAAATGGCTACACCTTC. This codes for CASSPQRTGNANGYTF.

This chain uses TRBV6-1 with TRBJ1-1; no clear D. Trimming took 10 bases from V and 1 from J, leaving 10 bases between them. Germline CDR1 reads MNHNS; CDR2 reads SASEGT. CDR3 size: 12 residues. The DNA for the CDR3 is TGTGCCACGGACGGTGAGAACACTGAAGCTTTCTTT. It yields the protein CATDGENTEAFF.

V and J are TRBV2 and TRBJ1-2; 8 bases match TRBD1. CDR1 is SNHLY, CDR2 FYNNEI, per germline. This CDR3 has 13 residues. V shed 5 bases, J shed 8 bases, and the junction held 7 bases outside the gene matches. The CDR3 protein is CASSYPGGRGYTF. The CDR3 nucleotides read TGTGCCAGCAGTTACCCAGGGGGCCGGGGCTACACCTTC.

In this sample, this clone turned up a few times. The chain couples TRBV4-2 to TRBJ1-1; no clear D gene. Deletions cut 3 bases from V and 1 base from J, with 6 bases between. The CDR3 loop spans 13 amino acids. From germline, CDR1 is LGHNA and CDR2 YNFKEQ. The DNA of the CDR3 is TGTGCCAGCAGCCACGGGGAGAACACTGAAGCTTTCTTT. It codes for CASSHGENTEAFF.

The chain employs TRBV6-6 and TRBJ2-1; D not resolved. Germline loops: CDR1 MNHNY, CDR2 SVGAGI (reference sequence). The CDR3 is made up of 11 amino acids. The V gene lost 4 bases and the J gene lost 9 bases, with 7 bases spanning the gap. CDR3 sequence reads: CASSLVGEQFF. For the CDR3, the DNA is TGTGCCAGCAGTTTGGTTGGTGAGCAGTTCTTC.

V and J are TRBV28 and TRBJ1-2, with D unclear. V lost 4 bases to trimming and J lost 11 bases, with 20 bases between them. CDR1 is MDHEN, CDR2 SYDVKM, per germline. The CDR3 has 14 residues. This CDR3 is CASSSGMFLLGYTF. CDR3 DNA sequence: TGTGCCAGCAGTTCGGGGATGTTCTTATTGGGGTACACCTTC.

This chain joins TRBV28 and TRBJ2-7; TRBD2 matches at 10 bases. Germline lookup yields CDR1 MDHEN and CDR2 SYDVKM. V was pared by 6 bases and J by 3 bases, with 11 bases of the junction left unmatched. This CDR3 is built from 16 residues. The CDR3: CASSPPFSGRNYEQYF. The CDR3 bases are TGTGCCAGCAGCCCACCTTTTAGCGGGAGGAACTACGAGCAGTACTTC.

A note on this clone: This specimen includes other DNA sequences encoding the same CDR3. The chain joins TRBV5-1 to TRBJ2-7, with 11 bases matching TRBD2. Germline CDR1 SGHRS, CDR2 YFSETQ. The CDR3 is made up of 14 amino acids. After removal of 4 bases from V and 2 bases from J, the junction contained 2 bases not matched to a gene. CDR3 DNA sequence: TGCGCCAGCAGCCTGACTAGCGGGACCTACGAGCAGTACTTC. It codes for CASSLTSGTYEQYF.

The chain recombines TRBV5-5 with TRBJ2-5, with D possibly being TRBD2 (5 bases). Trimming stripped 2 bases from V and 4 bases from J, with 6 bases between. This CDR3 contains 12 residues. Germline V lookup: CDR1 SGHKS, CDR2 YYEKEE (reference sequence). CDR3 sequence (DNA): TGTGCCAGCAGCTTTGGAGGAGAGACCCAGTACTTC. Translated: CASSFGGETQYF.

The chain recombines TRBV5-5 with TRBJ2-7; 7 nucleotides line up with TRBD2. CDR3 size: 15 residues. V was clipped by 4 bases and J by 3 bases; unmatched bases: 10. Germline V gene data show CDR1 as SGHKS and CDR2 as YYEKEE (reference sequence). Written as DNA, the CDR3 is TGTGCCAGCAGCGATTGGGGAGGGATTGTCTACGAGCAGTACTTC. This encodes CASSDWGGIVYEQYF. Using reference TRBV5-5 and TRBJ2-7 for the parts outside the CDR3, the full variable domain is DAGVTQSPTHLIKTRGQQVTLRCSPISGHKSVSWYQQVLGQGPQFIFQYYEKEERGRGNFPDRFSARQFPNYSSELNVNALLLGDSALYLCASSDWGGIVYEQYFGPGTRLTVT.

The CDR3 reads CASSARDRDRYSYEQYF. Here the CDR3 DNA reads TGTGCCAGCAGTGCCCGGGACAGGGACAGATACTCCTACGAGCAGTACTTC. J is TRBJ2-7 and V is TRBV28, with TRBD1 matching 9 bases. V lost 5 bases, J lost 0 bases, and 11 bases stayed unmatched. The CDR3 contains 17 residues. Germline V gene data show CDR1 as MDHEN and CDR2 as SYDVKM. Complete variable domain (other parts from reference TRBV28 and TRBJ2-7): DVKVTQSSRYLVKRTGEKVFLECVQDMDHENMFWYRQDPGLGLRLIYFSYDVKMKEKGDIPEGYSVSREKKERFSLILESASTNQTSMYLCASSARDRDRYSYEQYFGPGTRLTVT.